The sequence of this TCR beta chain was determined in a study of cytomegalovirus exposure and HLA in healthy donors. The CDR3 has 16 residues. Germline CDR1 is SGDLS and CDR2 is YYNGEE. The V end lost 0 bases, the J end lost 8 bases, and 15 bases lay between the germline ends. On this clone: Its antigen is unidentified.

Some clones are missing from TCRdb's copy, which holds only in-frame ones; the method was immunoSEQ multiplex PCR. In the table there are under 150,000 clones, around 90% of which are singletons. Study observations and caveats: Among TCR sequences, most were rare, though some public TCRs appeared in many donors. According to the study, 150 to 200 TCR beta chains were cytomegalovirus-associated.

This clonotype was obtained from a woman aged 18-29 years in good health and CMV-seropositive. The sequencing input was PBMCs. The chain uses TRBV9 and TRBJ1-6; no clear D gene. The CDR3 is CASSVDGRKDYSPLHF. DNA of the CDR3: TGTGCCAGCAGCGTAGACGGACGTAAGGACTATTCACCCCTCCACTTT.